This T cell receptor (beta chain) was obtained from a study of T cell changes during pregnancy in multiple sclerosis. TCRdb's table, derived via immunoSEQ multiplex PCR, lists solely in-frame clones and lacks some. The sample yields about 77,000 clones, about 91% seen once. The germline V and J ends were trimmed by 3 bases and 10 bases, with 7 bases remaining between them. This CDR3 region has 11 residues. Germline V gene data show CDR1 as SGHTA and CDR2 as FQGNSA. The source was peripheral blood, collected before pregnancy. The receptor's source is a female donor with multiple sclerosis, enrolled in a pregnancy study. This chain links TRBV7-2 with TRBJ2-4, with D perhaps TRBD2 (5 bases). The CDR3 sequence: CASSFRGIQYF. For the CDR3, the DNA is TGTGCCAGCAGCTTTAGAGGGATTCAGTACTTC.